What follows are 15 T cell receptor beta chains derived from one specimen sequenced in a study of T cell changes during pregnancy in multiple sclerosis (dated by TCRdb to 2018 to 2020). Libraries were built with the immunoSEQ multiplex PCR assay. The table was pulled from immuneACCESS by TCRdb, which kept in-frame rearrangements only. Such tables lose some clones; where checked, under half of the loss comes from unresolved V genes, and the rest has no known cause. This sample comprises some 46,000 clones, roughly 92% of them detected only once. The biggest ten clones account for about 1.5% of the sample. Specimen: peripheral blood. The receptors come from a female donor with multiple sclerosis, enrolled in a pregnancy study.

CDR3 amino acids: CASSFQGADTEAFF. CDR3 nucleotide sequence: TGCGCCAGCAGCTTTCAGGGGGCCGACACTGAAGCTTTCTTT. The chain links TRBV5-1 to TRBJ1-1; 8 bases align to TRBD1. The germline V gene encodes CDR1 SGHRS and CDR2 YFSETQ. V shed 2 bases and J 3 bases; nucleotides not matched to a gene: 3. This CDR3 is built from 14 residues.

As concerns this clone: At one of its ends the junction is not consistent with the germline gene, which may arise from a read error. V and J are TRBV4-3 and TRBJ1-5, with D uncertain. The CDR3 sequence is 13 residues long. Germline V gene sequence: CDR1 LGHNA, CDR2 YSLEER. CDR3 in DNA: TGCGCCAGCGGCCAAACACTAGATCAGCCCCAGCATTTT. It specifies CASGQTLDQPQHF.

This clone was detected only a few times. This chain links TRBV30 with TRBJ1-3; 8 positions agree with TRBD1. This CDR3 is 15 amino acids long. V gave up 2 bases and J gave up 0 bases; unmatched junction bases: 3. Germline V gene lookup returns CDR1 GTSNPN and CDR2 SVGIG (reference sequence). This CDR3 is CAWSNTGGSGNTIYF. The CDR3 bases are TGTGCCTGGAGTAATACAGGGGGCTCTGGAAACACCATATATTTT.

The rearrangement links TRBV7-2 to TRBJ1-2, with unresolved D. Germline CDR1 SGHTA, CDR2 FQGNSA. The CDR3 spans 14 residues. V was pared by 7 bases and J by 4 bases, with 16 bases between. The CDR3 loop reads CASTPGQVPYGYTF. The CDR3 DNA reads as TGTGCCAGCACCCCCGGGCAGGTTCCCTATGGCTACACCTTC.

This chain joins TRBV5-1 and TRBJ1-5, with D unresolved. V was clipped by 1 base and J by 4 bases, with 6 bases between them. The CDR3 extends over 13 amino acids. Germline V gene sequence: CDR1 SGHRS, CDR2 YFSETQ. DNA of the CDR3: TGCGCCAGCAGCTTGAGCCCGAATCAGCCCCAGCATTTT. Encoded protein: CASSLSPNQPQHF.

This clone is classed as medium-sized. V and J are TRBV6-5 and TRBJ2-1, with TRBD2 matching over 7 bases. The CDR3 runs to 15 residues. The junction had 10 bases not matched to a gene; V was cut back by 4 bases and J by 7 bases. CDR1 and CDR2 (germline): MNHEY, SVGAGI. Written as DNA, the CDR3 is TGTGCCAGCAGTTCCGGACTAGTGGCTCCAAATGAGCAGTTCTTC. Protein sequence: CASSSGLVAPNEQFF.

The chain employs TRBV27 and TRBJ1-2; possible D gene TRBD1, 5 bases. This CDR3 contains 15 residues. V was pared by 6 bases and J by 6 bases, with 20 bases between. CDR1 and CDR2 (germline): MNHEY, SMNVEV (reference sequence). The CDR3 sequence: CASSRKTGTLNGYTF. CDR3 nucleotide sequence: TGTGCCAGCAGCAGGAAAACCGGGACGCTCAATGGCTACACCTTC.

This clone occurred once. The genes are TRBV6-1 and TRBJ2-2; TRBD1 aligns across 7 bases. The V segment lost 9 bases and the J segment 1 base; nucleotides outside the gene matches: 8. This CDR3 is built from 15 residues. CDR1 is MNHNS, CDR2 SASEGT, per germline. CDR3: CASLQGSRNTGELFF. CDR3 DNA: TGTGCCAGTCTACAGGGGTCGAGGAACACCGGGGAGCTGTTTTTT.

The J gene is TRBJ1-4, the V gene TRBV5-5; TRBD1 matches 7 bases. V gave up 0 bases and J gave up 8 bases; unmatched junction bases: 4. Germline CDR1 reads SGHKS; CDR2 reads YYEKEE (reference sequence). The CDR3 loop spans 14 amino acids. The CDR3 region has the DNA TGTGCCAGCAGCTTGGGACAGGGTTGGGAAAAACTGTTTTTT. Translation: CASSLGQGWEKLFF.

V usage is TRBV10-3 and J usage is TRBJ1-2; D remains unclear. V was pared by 5 bases and J by 3 bases, with 7 bases between. The CDR3 covers 12 residues. CDR1 is ENHRY, CDR2 SYGVKD, per germline. The CDR3 DNA is TGTGCCATCAGTCAGATAGACTATGGCTACACCTTC. This gives the protein CAISQIDYGYTF.

V is TRBV11-3 and J is TRBJ2-3, with a possible D match to TRBD2 (6 bases). V lost 0 bases, J lost 1 base, and 8 bases lay in between. CDR3 length equals 15 residues. The germline gives CDR1 SGHNT, CDR2 YENEEA. CDR3 amino acids: CASSLEKRGTDTQYF. The CDR3 DNA reads TGTGCCAGCAGCTTAGAGAAGCGGGGCACAGATACGCAGTATTTT.

The chain employs TRBV4-2 and TRBJ1-2; TRBD1 might be the D (6 bases). V was shortened by 3 bases and J by 2 bases, with 16 bases between the two germline ends. Germline CDR1 reads LGHNA; CDR2 reads YNFKEQ. The CDR3 spans 16 residues. The CDR3: CASSHLRGAINYGYTF. As DNA, the CDR3 is TGTGCCAGCAGCCACCTTAGGGGGGCTATAAACTATGGCTACACCTTC.

V is TRBV6-5 and J is TRBJ1-5; the D is unclear. The ends were cut back, 5 bases at V and 6 bases at J, with 11 bases in the middle. Germline CDR1 reads MNHEY; CDR2 reads SVGAGI. This CDR3 contains 13 residues. The CDR3 reads CASSTSFGQPQHF. DNA for the CDR3: TGTGCCAGCAGTACTAGTTTCGGTCAGCCCCAGCATTTT.

The chain uses TRBV19 and TRBJ2-1; 12 bases map to TRBD2. Losses at the gene ends were 6 bases for V and 0 bases for J; bases not matched to a gene: 0. The CDR3 totals 15 residues. Per germline, CDR1 LNHDA and CDR2 SQIVND (reference sequence). CDR3 sequence: CASRTSGSSYNEQFF. The DNA of the CDR3 is TGTGCCAGTAGGACTAGCGGGAGCTCCTACAATGAGCAGTTCTTC.

The chain carries TRBV28 and TRBJ2-5; 7 bases align to TRBD2. The germline V gene encodes CDR1 MDHEN and CDR2 SYDVKM. The J segment lost 4 bases and the V segment lost 3 bases, leaving 5 bases of the junction unmatched. The CDR3 runs 14 residues. CDR3 coding DNA: TGTGCCAGCAGTTTTCCCGGGGGGAGAGAGACCCAGTACTTC. Amino acids: CASSFPGGRETQYF.